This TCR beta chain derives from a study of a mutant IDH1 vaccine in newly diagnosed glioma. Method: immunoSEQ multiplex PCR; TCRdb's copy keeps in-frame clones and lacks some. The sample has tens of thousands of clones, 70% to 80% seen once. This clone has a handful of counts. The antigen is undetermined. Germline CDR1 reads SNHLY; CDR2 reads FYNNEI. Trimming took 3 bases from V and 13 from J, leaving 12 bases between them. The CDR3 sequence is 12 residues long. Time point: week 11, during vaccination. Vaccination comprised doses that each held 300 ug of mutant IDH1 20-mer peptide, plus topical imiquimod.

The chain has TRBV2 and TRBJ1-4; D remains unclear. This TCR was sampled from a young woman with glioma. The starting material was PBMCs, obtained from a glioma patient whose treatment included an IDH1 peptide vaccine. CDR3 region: CASSEVLEVLFF. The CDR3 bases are TGTGCCAGCAGTGAGGTCCTAGAGGTACTGTTTTTT.